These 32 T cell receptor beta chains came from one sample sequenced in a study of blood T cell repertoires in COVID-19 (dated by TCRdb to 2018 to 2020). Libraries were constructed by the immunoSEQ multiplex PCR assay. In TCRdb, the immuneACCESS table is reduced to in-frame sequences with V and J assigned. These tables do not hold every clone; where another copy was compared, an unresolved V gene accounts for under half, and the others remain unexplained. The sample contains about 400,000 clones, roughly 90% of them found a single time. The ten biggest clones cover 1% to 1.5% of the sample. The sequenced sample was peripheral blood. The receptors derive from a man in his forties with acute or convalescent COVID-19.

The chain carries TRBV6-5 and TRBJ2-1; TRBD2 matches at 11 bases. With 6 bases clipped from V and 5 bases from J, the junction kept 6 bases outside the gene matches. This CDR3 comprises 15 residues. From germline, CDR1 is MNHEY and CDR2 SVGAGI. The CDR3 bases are TGTGCCAGCAGGTTAGCGGGGGGGCCCCACAATGAGCAGTTCTTC. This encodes CASRLAGGPHNEQFF.

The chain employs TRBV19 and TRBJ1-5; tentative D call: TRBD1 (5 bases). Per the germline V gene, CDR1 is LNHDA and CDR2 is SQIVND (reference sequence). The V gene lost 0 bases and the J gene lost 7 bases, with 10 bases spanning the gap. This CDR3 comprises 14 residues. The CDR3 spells CASSIEEGFQPQHF. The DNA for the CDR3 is TGTGCCAGTAGTATAGAGGAGGGGTTCCAGCCCCAGCATTTT.

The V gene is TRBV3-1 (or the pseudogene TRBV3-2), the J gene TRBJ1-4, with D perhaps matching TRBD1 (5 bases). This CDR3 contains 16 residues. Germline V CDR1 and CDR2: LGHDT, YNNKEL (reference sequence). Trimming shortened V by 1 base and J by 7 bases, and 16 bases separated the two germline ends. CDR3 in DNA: TGTGCCAGCAGCCAAGCTCCGGGACTTCGGCCTGAAAAACTGTTTTTT. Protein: CASSQAPGLRPEKLFF.

CDR3 in DNA: TGCGCCAGCAGTGAATCCCGGGACAGGGAGGACACCGGGGAGCTGTTTTTT. This codes for CASSESRDREDTGELFF. The genes are TRBV10-1 and TRBJ2-2, with TRBD1 matching over 9 bases. The J segment lost 3 bases and the V segment lost 3 bases, leaving 8 bases of the junction unmatched. Germline values: CDR1 WNHNN, CDR2 SYGVQD (reference sequence). The CDR3 extends over 17 amino acids.

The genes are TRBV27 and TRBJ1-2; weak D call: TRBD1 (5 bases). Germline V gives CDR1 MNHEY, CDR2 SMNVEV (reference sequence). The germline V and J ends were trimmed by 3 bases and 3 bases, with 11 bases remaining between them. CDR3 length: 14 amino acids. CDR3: CASSFMAGHYGYTF. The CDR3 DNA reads TGTGCCAGCAGTTTTATGGCAGGGCACTATGGCTACACCTTC.

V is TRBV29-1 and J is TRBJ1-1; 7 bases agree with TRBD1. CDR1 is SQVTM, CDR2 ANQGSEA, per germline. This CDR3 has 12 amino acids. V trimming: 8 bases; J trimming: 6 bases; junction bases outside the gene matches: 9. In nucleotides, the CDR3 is TGCAGCTCAACCTTCCAGGGGGCTGAAGCTTTCTTT. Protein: CSSTFQGAEAFF.

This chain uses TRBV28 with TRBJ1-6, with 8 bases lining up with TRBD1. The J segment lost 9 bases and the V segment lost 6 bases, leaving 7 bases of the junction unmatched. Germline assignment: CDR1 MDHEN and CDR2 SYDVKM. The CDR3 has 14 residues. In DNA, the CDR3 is TGTGCCAGCAGGGAGGACAGGGACGGTTCACCCCTCCACTTT. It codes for CASREDRDGSPLHF. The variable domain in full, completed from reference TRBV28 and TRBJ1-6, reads DVKVTQSSRYLVKRTGEKVFLECVQDMDHENMFWYRQDPGLGLRLIYFSYDVKMKEKGDIPEGYSVSREKKERFSLILESASTNQTSMYLCASREDRDGSPLHFGNGTRLTVT.

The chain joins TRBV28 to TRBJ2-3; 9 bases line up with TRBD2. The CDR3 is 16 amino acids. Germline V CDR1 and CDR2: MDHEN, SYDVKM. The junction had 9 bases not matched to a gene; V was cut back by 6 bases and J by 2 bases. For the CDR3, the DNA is TGTGCCAGCAGCACCCCGACTAGCGGAGTCACAGATACGCAGTATTTT. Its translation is CASSTPTSGVTDTQYF.

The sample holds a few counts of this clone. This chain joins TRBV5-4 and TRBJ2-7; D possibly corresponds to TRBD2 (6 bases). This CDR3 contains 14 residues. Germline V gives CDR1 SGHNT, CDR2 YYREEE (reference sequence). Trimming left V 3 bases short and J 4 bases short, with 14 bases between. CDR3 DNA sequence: TGTGCCAGCAGCTGGACGGTGGAGGGATACGAGCAGTACTTC. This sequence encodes CASSWTVEGYEQYF. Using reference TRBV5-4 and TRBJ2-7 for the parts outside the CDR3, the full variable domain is ETGVTQSPTHLIKTRGQQVTLRCSSQSGHNTVSWYQQALGQGPQFIFQYYREEENGRGNFPPRFSGLQFPNYSSELNVNALELDDSALYLCASSWTVEGYEQYFGPGTRLTVT.

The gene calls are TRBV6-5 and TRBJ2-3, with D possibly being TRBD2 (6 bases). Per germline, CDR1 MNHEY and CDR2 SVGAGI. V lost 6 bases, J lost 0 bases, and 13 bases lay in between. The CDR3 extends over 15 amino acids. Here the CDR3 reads CASSIRGTSTDTQYF. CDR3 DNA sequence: TGTGCCAGCAGCATCCGCGGGACGAGCACAGATACGCAGTATTTT.

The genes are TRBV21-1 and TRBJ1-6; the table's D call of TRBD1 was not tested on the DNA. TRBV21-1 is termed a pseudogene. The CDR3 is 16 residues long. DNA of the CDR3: TGTGCCAGCTGGGACAGGCAGAGCTCCTATAATTCACCCCTCCACTTT. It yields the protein CASWDRQSSYNSPLHF.

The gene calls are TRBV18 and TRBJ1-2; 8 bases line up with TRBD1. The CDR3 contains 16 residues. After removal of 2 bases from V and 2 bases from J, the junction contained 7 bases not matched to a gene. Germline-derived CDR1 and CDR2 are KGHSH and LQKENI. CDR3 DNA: TGTGCCAGCTCACCATCATCAGGGGGCGAAAACTATGGCTACACCTTC. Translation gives CASSPSSGGENYGYTF.

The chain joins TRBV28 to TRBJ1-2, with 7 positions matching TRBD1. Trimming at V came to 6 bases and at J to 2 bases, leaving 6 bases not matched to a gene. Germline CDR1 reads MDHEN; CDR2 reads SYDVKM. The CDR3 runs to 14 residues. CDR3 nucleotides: TGTGCCAGCAGCATCAGGGGGAAAAACTATGGCTACACCTTC. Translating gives CASSIRGKNYGYTF.

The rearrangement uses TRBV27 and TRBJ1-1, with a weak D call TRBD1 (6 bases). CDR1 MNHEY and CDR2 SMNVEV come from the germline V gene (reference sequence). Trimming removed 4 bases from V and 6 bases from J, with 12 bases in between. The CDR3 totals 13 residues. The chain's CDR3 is CASSWDIVAEAFF. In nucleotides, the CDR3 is TGTGCCAGCAGTTGGGACATAGTCGCTGAAGCTTTCTTT.

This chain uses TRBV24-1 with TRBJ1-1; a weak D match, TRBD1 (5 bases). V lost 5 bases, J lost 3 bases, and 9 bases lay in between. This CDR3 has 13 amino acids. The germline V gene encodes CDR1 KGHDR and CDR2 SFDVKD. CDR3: CATSGSGDTEAFF. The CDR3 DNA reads TGTGCCACCAGTGGATCGGGGGACACTGAAGCTTTCTTT.

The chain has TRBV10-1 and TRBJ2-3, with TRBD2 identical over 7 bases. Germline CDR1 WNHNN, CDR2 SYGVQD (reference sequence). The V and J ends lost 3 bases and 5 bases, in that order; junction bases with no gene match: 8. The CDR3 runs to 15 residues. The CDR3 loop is CASSERGSEGDTQYF. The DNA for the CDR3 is TGCGCCAGCAGTGAACGCGGGAGTGAGGGAGATACGCAGTATTTT.

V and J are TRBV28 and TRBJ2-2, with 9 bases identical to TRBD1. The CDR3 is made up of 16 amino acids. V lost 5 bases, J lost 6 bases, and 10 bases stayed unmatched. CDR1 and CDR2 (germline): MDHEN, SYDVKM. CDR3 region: CASSLRTGALAGELFF. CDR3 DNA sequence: TGTGCCAGCAGTCTCCGGACAGGGGCCCTAGCCGGGGAGCTGTTTTTT.

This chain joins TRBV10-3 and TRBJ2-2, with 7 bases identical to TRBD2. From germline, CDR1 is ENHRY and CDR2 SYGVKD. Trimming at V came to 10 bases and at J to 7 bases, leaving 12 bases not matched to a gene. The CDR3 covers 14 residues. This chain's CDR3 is CATRSRGVGGELFF. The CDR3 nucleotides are TGTGCCACCCGCTCACGGGGGGTCGGCGGGGAGCTGTTTTTT.

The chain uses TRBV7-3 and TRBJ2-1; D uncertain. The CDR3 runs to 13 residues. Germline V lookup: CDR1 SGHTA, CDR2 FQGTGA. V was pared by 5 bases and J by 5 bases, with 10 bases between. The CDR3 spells CASSPQADNEQFF. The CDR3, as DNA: TGTGCCAGCAGCCCCCAGGCAGACAATGAGCAGTTCTTC.

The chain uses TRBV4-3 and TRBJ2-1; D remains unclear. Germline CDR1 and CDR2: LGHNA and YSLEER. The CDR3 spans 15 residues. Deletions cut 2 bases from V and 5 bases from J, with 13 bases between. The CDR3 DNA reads TGCGCCAGCAGCCAAAACCCGTTGGCGGACAATGAGCAGTTCTTC. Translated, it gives CASSQNPLADNEQFF.

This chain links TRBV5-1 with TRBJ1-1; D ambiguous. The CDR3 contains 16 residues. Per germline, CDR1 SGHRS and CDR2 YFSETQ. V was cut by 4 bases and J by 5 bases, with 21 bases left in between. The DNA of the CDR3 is TGCGCCAGCAGCGCGGGGAGGGCCCCATCGGGTACTGAAGCTTTCTTT. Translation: CASSAGRAPSGTEAFF.

Here the CDR3 DNA reads TGTGCCAGCAGCCTGGGGGCGCATGAAAAACTGTTTTTT. Its protein is CASSLGAHEKLFF. This chain links TRBV7-3 with TRBJ1-4; D is possibly TRBD1 (6 bases). The CDR3 runs to 13 residues. V shed 5 bases and J shed 6 bases, with 10 bases lying between them. Germline values: CDR1 SGHTA, CDR2 FQGTGA.

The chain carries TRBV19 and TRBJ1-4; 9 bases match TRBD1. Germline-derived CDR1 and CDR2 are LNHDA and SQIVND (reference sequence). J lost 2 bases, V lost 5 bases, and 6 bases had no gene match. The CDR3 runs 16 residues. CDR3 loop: CASSFRQGETNEKLFF. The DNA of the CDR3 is TGTGCCAGTAGTTTTCGACAGGGGGAGACTAATGAAAAACTGTTTTTT.

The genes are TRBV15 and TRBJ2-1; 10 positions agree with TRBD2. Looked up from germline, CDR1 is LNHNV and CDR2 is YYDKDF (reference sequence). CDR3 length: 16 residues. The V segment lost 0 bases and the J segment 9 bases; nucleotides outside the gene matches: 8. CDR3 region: CATSRDRLAGVSEQFF. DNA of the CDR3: TGTGCCACCAGCAGAGATCGGCTAGCGGGAGTTTCTGAGCAGTTCTTC.

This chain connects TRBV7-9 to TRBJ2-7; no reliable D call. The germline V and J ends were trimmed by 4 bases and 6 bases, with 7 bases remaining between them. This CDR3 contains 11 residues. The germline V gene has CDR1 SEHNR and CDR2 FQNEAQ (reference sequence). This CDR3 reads CASSSGLEQYF. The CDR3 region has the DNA TGTGCCAGCAGCTCAGGTCTCGAGCAGTACTTC.

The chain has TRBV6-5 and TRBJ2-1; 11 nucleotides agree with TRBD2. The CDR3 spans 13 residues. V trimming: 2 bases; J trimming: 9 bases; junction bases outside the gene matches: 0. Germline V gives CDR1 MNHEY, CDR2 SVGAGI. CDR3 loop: CASSYLAGGEQFF. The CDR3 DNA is TGTGCCAGCAGTTACCTAGCGGGGGGTGAGCAGTTCTTC.

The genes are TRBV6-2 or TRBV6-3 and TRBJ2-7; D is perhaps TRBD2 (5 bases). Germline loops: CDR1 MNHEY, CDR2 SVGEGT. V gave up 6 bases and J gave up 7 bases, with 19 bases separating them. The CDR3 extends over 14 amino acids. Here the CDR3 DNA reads TGTGCCAGCAGCCCTATTACTCGTGGGGAGGAGCAGTACTTC. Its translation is CASSPITRGEEQYF.

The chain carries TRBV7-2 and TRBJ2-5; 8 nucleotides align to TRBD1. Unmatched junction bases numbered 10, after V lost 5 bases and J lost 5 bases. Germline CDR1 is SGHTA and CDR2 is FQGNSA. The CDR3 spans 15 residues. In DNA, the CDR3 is TGTGCCAGCAGCACCTGGACAGGGATCGTGGAGACCCAGTACTTC. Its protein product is CASSTWTGIVETQYF.

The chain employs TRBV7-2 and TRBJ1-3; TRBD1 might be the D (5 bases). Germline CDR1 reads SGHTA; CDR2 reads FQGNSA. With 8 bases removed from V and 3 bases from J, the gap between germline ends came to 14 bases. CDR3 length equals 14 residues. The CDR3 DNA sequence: TGTGCCAGCCCCCGGGCCCAGGGTGGAAACACCATATATTTT. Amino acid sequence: CASPRAQGGNTIYF.

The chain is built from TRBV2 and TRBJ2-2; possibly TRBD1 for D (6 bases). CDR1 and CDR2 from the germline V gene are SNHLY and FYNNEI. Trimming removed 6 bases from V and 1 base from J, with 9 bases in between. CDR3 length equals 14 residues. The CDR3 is CASRVQGNTGELFF. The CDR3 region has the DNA TGTGCCAGCAGGGTACAGGGGAACACCGGGGAGCTGTTTTTT.

The CDR3 loop reads CASSIRGVNTEAFF. CDR3 sequence (DNA): TGTGCCAGTAGTATTCGGGGGGTCAACACTGAAGCTTTCTTT. The chain joins TRBV19 to TRBJ1-1, with D tentatively TRBD1 (5 bases). Germline V lookup: CDR1 LNHDA, CDR2 SQIVND (reference sequence). Trimming pared 3 bases from V and 2 bases from J, leaving 10 bases between. CDR3 length: 14 residues.

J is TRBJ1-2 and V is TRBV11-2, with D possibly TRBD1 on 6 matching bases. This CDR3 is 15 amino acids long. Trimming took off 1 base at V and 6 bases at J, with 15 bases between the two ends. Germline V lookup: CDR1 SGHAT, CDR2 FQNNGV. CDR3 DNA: TGTGCCAGCAGCTTAGGCCCCAACAGGGCAGATGGCTACACCTTC. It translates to CASSLGPNRADGYTF. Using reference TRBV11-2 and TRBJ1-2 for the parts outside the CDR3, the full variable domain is EAGVAQSPRYKIIEKRQSVAFWCNPISGHATLYWYQQILGQGPKLLIQFQNNGVVDDSQLPKDRFSAERLKGVDSTLKIQPAKLEDSAVYLCASSLGPNRADGYTFGSGTRLTVV.